The 8 T cell receptor beta chains below all came from one sample that was sequenced in a study of blood T cell repertoires in COVID-19 (dated by TCRdb to between 2020 and 2021). The receptor library was made with the immunoSEQ multiplex PCR assay. This is the immuneACCESS table as TCRdb keeps it, with only in-frame sequences that have V and J called. A part of the clones is gone; compared with another copy, unresolved V genes explain less than half, and the rest is unexplained. A total of some 190,000 clones appear in this sample, approximately 91% of them only once. Of the sample, about 6.8% falls within the top ten clones. Sequences were obtained from peripheral blood. These TCRs come from a woman aged 40 to 50 who had recovered from COVID-19.

This clone appeared a few times. V usage is TRBV14 and J usage is TRBJ1-6; no firm D call. Germline loops: CDR1 SGHDN, CDR2 FVKESK. Trimming left V 1 base short and J 7 bases short, with 8 bases between. This CDR3 comprises 14 residues. CDR3 sequence reads: CASSQVLGNSPLHF. The CDR3 coding sequence is TGTGCCAGCAGCCAAGTTTTGGGCAATTCACCCCTCCACTTT.

The rearrangement uses TRBV5-1 and TRBJ1-2, with D perhaps matching TRBD1 (5 bases). The CDR3 is 16 amino acids. CDR1 is SGHRS, CDR2 YFSETQ, per germline. Between the trimmed V and J ends, which lost 3 bases and 0 bases, there was a span of 15 bases. The CDR3 reads CASSWTTRPTNYGYTF. The CDR3 DNA reads as TGCGCCAGCAGCTGGACAACCCGACCAACTAACTATGGCTACACCTTC. Looking up the rest from reference TRBV5-1 and TRBJ1-2 gives the full variable domain: KAGVTQTPRYLIKTRGQQVTLSCSPISGHRSVSWYQQTPGQGLQFLFEYFSETQRNKGNFPGRFSGRQFSNSRSEMNVSTLELGDSALYLCASSWTTRPTNYGYTFGSGTRLTVV.

This rearrangement joins TRBV5-1 to TRBJ2-1, with 8 bases lining up with TRBD2. Germline V lookup: CDR1 SGHRS, CDR2 YFSETQ. The CDR3 consists of 12 residues. The V gene end was trimmed by 6 bases and the J gene end by 10 bases; junction bases not matched to a gene: 6. The CDR3 is CASMVTSGEQFF. The CDR3 bases are TGCGCCAGCATGGTTACTAGCGGCGAGCAGTTCTTC.

This chain links TRBV19 with TRBJ2-7, with D perhaps TRBD2 (5 bases). This CDR3 spans 14 amino acids. Trimming cost V 7 bases and J 5 bases, with 18 bases left between them. The germline V gene has CDR1 LNHDA and CDR2 SQIVND (reference sequence). Here the CDR3 DNA reads TGTGCCAGTACCCCTAGGCCCGGGGTCCACGAGCAGTACTTC. Translation: CASTPRPGVHEQYF.

V usage is TRBV24-1 and J usage is TRBJ2-1; the match to TRBD2 covers 13 bases. CDR1 is KGHDR, CDR2 SFDVKD, per germline. This CDR3 is 14 amino acids long. Losses at the gene ends were 9 bases for V and 5 bases for J; bases not matched to a gene: 3. The CDR3 bases are TGTGCCACCGCCGGGACTAGCGGGAACAATGAGCAGTTCTTC. It is translated as CATAGTSGNNEQFF.

The count of this clone is one. This sequence joins TRBV18 and TRBJ1-6, with D possibly TRBD1 on 6 matching bases. Looked up from germline, CDR1 is KGHSH and CDR2 is LQKENI. Trimming shortened V by 5 bases and J by 8 bases, and 7 bases separated the two germline ends. There are 12 residues in the CDR3. The CDR3 loop is CASSTGYSPLHF. The CDR3 DNA is TGTGCCAGCTCAACAGGGTATTCACCCCTCCACTTT.

This clone was seen once. The chain is built from TRBV7-7 and TRBJ2-1, with D maybe TRBD2 (6 bases). The CDR3 spans 15 residues. V shed 3 bases and J shed 2 bases, with 11 bases lying between them. Germline assignment: CDR1 SSHAT and CDR2 FNYEAQ (reference sequence). In DNA form, the CDR3 reads TGTGCCAGCAGCTTCGAGCGGGCTCCCTACAATGAGCAGTTCTTC. Translated: CASSFERAPYNEQFF.

V usage is TRBV7-8 and J usage is TRBJ2-5; TRBD2 agrees at 7 bases. The V gene's germline CDR1 is SGHVS and CDR2 FQNEAQ. V gave up 5 bases and J gave up 3 bases; unmatched junction bases: 6. CDR3 length: 14 amino acids. CDR3 protein: CASSHAGEKETQYF. DNA for the CDR3: TGTGCCAGCAGCCATGCGGGAGAGAAAGAGACCCAGTACTTC.